Sequencing of this T cell receptor (beta chain) was carried out in a study of early T cells in non-severe SARS-CoV-2 infection (dated by TCRdb to about 2021). Some background on the complete study: Because TCR sequencing was done on bulk RNA from unsorted whole blood, the alpha and beta chains could not be paired.

This was a case-control study nested in a cohort of healthcare workers in London, UK, who had nasopharyngeal swab PCR tests and blood samples taken every week. Healthcare workers were enrolled in the week of the UK lockdown, from 23 to 31 March 2020, and were followed every week for up to roughly 16 weeks. The CDR3 contains 12 residues, cysteine and phenylalanine counted. Only the CDR3 DNA is retained, 36 bases long and in frame from the first base. Deletion took 4 bases off V and 1 base off J, with a span of 4 bases between the germline ends. Concerning this clonotype itself: Its antigen is currently not known. Base qualities were left out, and no much larger clone turns up one base away.

Preparation of the library involved 5' RACE. The sequencer was a NextSeq 500. To correct for sequencing error and PCR bias, the TCR library protocol tagged individual cDNA molecules with unique molecular identifiers. Both TCR alpha and beta chains were sequenced, and tight co-correlation was observed between alpha and beta sequence abundances in each sample. Processing in the source paper ran as follows. Decombinator V4 was used to annotate the V gene, J gene and CDR3 of the TCR sequences. TCRs were defined as expanded if a significant change between any two time points was detected under a Poisson model with p below 0.0001. TCR abundances were normalised to the total number of TCRs sequenced per sample and expressed as counts per million. TRAV1-2 paired with TRAJ12, TRAJ20 or TRAJ33 defined MAIT TCRs, while TRAV10 paired with TRAJ18 defined iNKT TCRs. VDJdb, accessed 1 November 2021, was searched for CMV, EBV and SARS-CoV-2 annotated TCRs, excluding TCRs annotated for multiple antigens. Through fastp at Q25 and MiXCR, TCRdb rebuilt clones from the public reads, retaining in-frame beta chains. Records with the same CDR3 protein are collapsed into one entry carrying the most frequent genes and DNA. These V and J calls originate from TCRdb's pipeline instead of the authors' own analysis. The sample profile shows tens of thousands of distinct CDR3 sequences; approximately 11% of them were found once. More than 9.5% of the sample belongs to the ten largest clones.

Findings and caveats that apply to the study as a whole: VDJdb matching was skewed toward anti-spike CD8 responses and likely underestimated virus-specific expansions by missing private and CD4 specificities.

The clonotype comes from an adult who was a healthcare worker with PCR-confirmed SARS-CoV-2 infection or an uninfected control (not recorded which). The chain links TRBV12-3 or TRBV12-4 with TRBJ1-2, with the D gene not confidently named. The material sequenced was whole blood. The CDR3 has the sequence CASSYSNYGYTF. The DNA sequence follows: TGTGCCAGCAGTTACAGTAACTATGGCTACACCTTC.